Presented here are 15 T cell receptor beta chains from one specimen sequenced in a study of Ad26.COV2.S vaccination and SARS-CoV-2 variants. Sequencing used immunoSEQ multiplex PCR; TCRdb keeps in-frame clones, though not all of them. Counted here are 300,000 to 400,000 clones, roughly 89% occurring once; the ten biggest clones make up 5%. Sample treatment: roughly 18 received Ad26.COV2.S at low or high dose, single or two shots; about 5 received placebo; per-sample allocation not given. Specimens were obtained on day 63 following the first vaccine or placebo injection. The sample here was peripheral blood, taken in a trial of Ad26.COV2.S vaccine versus placebo. The source of these receptors is a person aged 18 to 65 who received the Ad26.COV2.S COVID-19 vaccine or a placebo.

The chain carries TRBV7-8 and TRBJ2-2; D perhaps matches TRBD1 (6 bases). CDR3 length: 19 amino acids. Germline CDR1 and CDR2: SGHVS and FQNEAQ. Deletions cut 0 bases from V and 4 bases from J, with 21 bases between. In DNA form, the CDR3 reads TGTGCCAGCAGCTTAGCAACCCCAGGGGCATTCCTGAGCACCGGGGAGCTGTTTTTT. Its translation is CASSLATPGAFLSTGELFF.

This chain uses TRBV29-1 with TRBJ2-7, with a tentative D call TRBD2 (5 bases). The CDR3 sequence is 13 residues long. Trimming left V 0 bases short and J 5 bases short, with 11 bases between. Germline V gives CDR1 SQVTM, CDR2 ANQGSEA. In nucleotides, the CDR3 is TGCAGCGTTGAAGATCCCGGGGTTCACGAGCAGTACTTC. It yields the protein CSVEDPGVHEQYF.

The gene calls are TRBV28 and TRBJ2-1; D is undetermined. CDR3 length: 14 amino acids. Germline assignment: CDR1 MDHEN and CDR2 SYDVKM. The V end lost 3 bases, the J end lost 8 bases, and 14 bases lay between the germline ends. This CDR3 reads CASSLGTFGYEQFF. CDR3 bases: TGTGCCAGCAGTTTGGGCACTTTCGGGTATGAGCAGTTCTTC.

V usage is TRBV2 and J usage is TRBJ2-7, with D hard to call. This CDR3 comprises 13 residues. Trimming shortened V by 6 bases and J by 2 bases, and 11 bases separated the two germline ends. Germline lookup yields CDR1 SNHLY and CDR2 FYNNEI. The CDR3 reads CASRAVRPYEQYF. The CDR3 DNA reads TGTGCCAGCAGGGCGGTGCGGCCCTACGAGCAGTACTTC.

The rearrangement uses TRBV6-5 and TRBJ2-7; D is unresolved. Looked up from germline, CDR1 is MNHEY and CDR2 is SVGAGI. With 4 bases removed from V and 0 bases from J, the gap between germline ends came to 16 bases. The CDR3 has 16 amino acids. CDR3: CASSFESRPSSYEQYF. The CDR3 bases are TGTGCCAGCAGTTTCGAGAGCAGGCCGAGCTCCTACGAGCAGTACTTC.

The chain carries TRBV19 and TRBJ1-5, with 8 nucleotides matching TRBD1. V shed 2 bases and J 5 bases; nucleotides not matched to a gene: 5. CDR3 length equals 15 residues. The V gene's germline CDR1 is LNHDA and CDR2 SQIVND (reference sequence). For the CDR3, the DNA is TGTGCCAGTAGTATAATGACAGGGGCAGATCAGCCCCAGCATTTT. Its protein product is CASSIMTGADQPQHF.

The chain employs TRBV5-1 and TRBJ2-3, with 13 bases identical to TRBD2. CDR3 length: 16 residues. V shed 4 bases, J shed 4 bases, and the junction held 6 bases outside the gene matches. Germline lookup yields CDR1 SGHRS and CDR2 YFSETQ. Written as DNA, the CDR3 is TGCGCCAGCAGCCCCCGGACTAGCGGGAGCCCAGATACGCAGTATTTT. It translates to CASSPRTSGSPDTQYF.

The CDR3 sequence: CATRGTDGSNSPLHF. The CDR3 DNA follows: TGTGCCACCCGAGGGACAGACGGATCCAACTCACCCCTCCACTTT. The V and J genes are TRBV15 and TRBJ1-6; 7 nucleotides align to TRBD1. Germline values: CDR1 LNHNV, CDR2 YYDKDF (reference sequence). The CDR3 consists of 15 residues. V dropped 8 bases and J dropped 10; count of bases not matched to a gene: 14.

This clone occurred a few times. The rearrangement joins TRBV4-1 to TRBJ2-2; TRBD2 might be the D (6 bases). Trimming took off 1 base at V and 3 bases at J, with 9 bases between the two ends. CDR1 is MGHRA and CDR2 is YSYEKL in the germline V gene. This CDR3 has 15 residues. CDR3 region: CASSQVGGDTGELFF. The CDR3 DNA sequence: TGCGCCAGCAGCCAAGTCGGAGGGGACACCGGGGAGCTGTTTTTT.

This chain links TRBV7-2 with TRBJ2-7, with 9 bases identical to TRBD1. Germline lookup yields CDR1 SGHTA and CDR2 FQGNSA. The CDR3 sequence is 15 residues long. V shed 3 bases, J shed 3 bases, and the junction held 6 bases outside the gene matches. CDR3 residues: CASSFSGQGYYEQYF. CDR3 nucleotide sequence: TGTGCCAGCAGCTTTAGTGGACAGGGGTACTACGAGCAGTACTTC. Drawing the rest from reference TRBV7-2 and TRBJ2-7, the complete variable domain is GAGVSQSPSNKVTEKGKDVELRCDPISGHTALYWYRQSLGQGLEFLIYFQGNSAPDKSGLPSDRFSAERTGGSVSTLTIQRTQQEDSAVYLCASSFSGQGYYEQYFGPGTRLTVT.

This clone has just one count. CDR3 residues: CASSHSQVIGYEQYF. The CDR3 DNA follows: TGTGCCAGCAGCCATTCCCAGGTAATCGGCTACGAGCAGTACTTC. The chain joins TRBV11-2 to TRBJ2-7; D not resolved. The CDR3 has 15 amino acids. Germline V gives CDR1 SGHAT, CDR2 FQNNGV. Trimming stripped 5 bases from V and 3 bases from J, with 17 bases between.

V and J are TRBV28 and TRBJ1-6; D uncertain. CDR3 length: 13 residues. The germline V gene encodes CDR1 MDHEN and CDR2 SYDVKM. V dropped 1 base and J dropped 8 bases, with 6 bases sitting between them. For the CDR3, the DNA is TGTGCCAGCAGTTTATTAGGTGATTCACCCCTCCACTTT. This sequence encodes CASSLLGDSPLHF.

The gene calls are TRBV3-1 (or the pseudogene TRBV3-2) and TRBJ2-7, with D unclear. The germline V gene encodes CDR1 LGHDT and CDR2 YNNKEL (reference sequence). This CDR3 comprises 14 residues. With 3 bases removed from V and 6 bases from J, the gap between germline ends came to 15 bases. CDR3 sequence: CASSQGYWVTEQYF. In DNA, the CDR3 is TGTGCCAGCAGCCAGGGTTATTGGGTTACCGAGCAGTACTTC.

This clone was seen once. The chain combines TRBV9 with TRBJ2-1; 9 bases match TRBD2. J gave up 4 bases and V 0 bases, and 5 bases lay outside the gene matches. CDR3 size: 16 residues. Germline-derived CDR1 and CDR2 are SGDLS and YYNGEE. DNA of the CDR3: TGTGCCAGCAGCGTAGATCCTAGCGGGGAGTACAATGAGCAGTTCTTC. This translates into CASSVDPSGEYNEQFF.

The V gene is TRBV6-2 or TRBV6-3, the J gene TRBJ1-5; 8 nucleotides line up with TRBD1. V trimming: 5 bases; J trimming: 5 bases; junction bases outside the gene matches: 5. CDR1 and CDR2 from the germline V gene are MNHEY and SVGEGT. The CDR3 sequence is 14 residues long. CDR3 amino acids: CASSKTGVYQPQHF. CDR3 nucleotides: TGTGCCAGCAGTAAGACAGGGGTGTATCAGCCCCAGCATTTT.